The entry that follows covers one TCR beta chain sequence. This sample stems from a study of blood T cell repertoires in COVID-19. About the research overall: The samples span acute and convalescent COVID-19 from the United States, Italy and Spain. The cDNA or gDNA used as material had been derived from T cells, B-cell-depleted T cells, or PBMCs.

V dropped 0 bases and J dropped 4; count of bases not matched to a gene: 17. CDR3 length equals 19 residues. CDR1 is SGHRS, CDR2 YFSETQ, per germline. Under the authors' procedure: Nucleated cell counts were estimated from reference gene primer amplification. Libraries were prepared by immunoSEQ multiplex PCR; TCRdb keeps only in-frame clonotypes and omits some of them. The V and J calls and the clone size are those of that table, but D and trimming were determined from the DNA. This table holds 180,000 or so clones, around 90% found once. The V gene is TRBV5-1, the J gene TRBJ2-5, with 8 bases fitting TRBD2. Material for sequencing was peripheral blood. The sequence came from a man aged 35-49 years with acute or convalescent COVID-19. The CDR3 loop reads CASSLDGRGGLSLAETQYF. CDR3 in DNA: TGCGCCAGCAGCTTGGATGGCCGGGGGGGCCTGAGTTTAGCAGAGACCCAGTACTTC.